This entry describes one T cell receptor beta chain. As yet, its antigen is unknown. This CDR3 has 17 residues. Trimming took 0 bases from V and 2 from J, leaving 11 bases between them. Germline lookup yields CDR1 LGHDT and CDR2 YNNKEL (reference sequence). These data originate in a study of T cell responses to AZD1222 COVID-19 vaccine. Study-wide results and caveats: Following two doses of AZD1222, Spike-specific TCR breadth and depth rose. In a largely white British group with more females than males, clonal diversity was possibly underestimated. Scientists sampled the repertoires only once the peak T cell response had passed.

Both about-4-week and about-12-week second-dose recipients were combined. TCRdb's table, derived via immunoSEQ multiplex PCR, lists solely in-frame clones and lacks some. The sample lists more than 70,000 clones; 70% to 90% were seen once. The clonotype was recovered from an adult who received the AZD1222 COVID-19 vaccine. The sample consisted of peripheral blood, taken 28 days after the second AZD1222 dose. This chain uses TRBV3-1 (or the pseudogene TRBV3-2) with TRBJ2-6; a possible D gene is TRBD1 (7 bases). The CDR3 DNA follows: TGTGCCAGCAGCCAAGAGGAGGGGGCGACTGGGGCCAACGTCCTGACTTTC. It specifies CASSQEEGATGANVLTF.